This T cell receptor beta chain was sequenced in a study of T cell changes during pregnancy in multiple sclerosis. Germline lookup yields CDR1 SNHLY and CDR2 FYNNEI. The trim removed 6 bases at V and 1 base at J, leaving 7 bases unmatched. There are 16 residues in the CDR3. Profiled with immunoSEQ multiplex PCR; TCRdb holds only in-frame clones, not every one. The sample includes around 43,000 clones, 85% to 90% of them seen just once. This receptor was taken from a female donor with multiple sclerosis, enrolled in a pregnancy study. V usage is TRBV2 and J usage is TRBJ1-5; 9 bases are a match to TRBD1. The material sequenced was CD4+ T cells from peripheral blood mononuclear cells, taken in the first trimester of pregnancy. In nucleotides, the CDR3 is TGTGCCAGCAGCCTACCGACAGGGGGGAGCAATCAGCCCCAGCATTTT. Translation gives CASSLPTGGSNQPQHF.